The next 23 T cell receptor beta chains were all read from a single sample in a study of T-cell memory formation after mild COVID-19. TCRdb recomputed calls from the 5' RACE reads with MiXCR, one row per CDR3 protein. The sample records roughly 120,000 distinct CDR3 sequences, 22% being singletons. The sequenced sample was PBMCs or a T cell subset sorted from them (not recorded which). The source is a man aged 18 to 30 who had mild COVID-19 (a few samples of this study predate the infection). Cell type and time point are not known.

This clonotype was counted between two and nine times. The rearrangement links TRBV20-1 to TRBJ2-7; D ambiguous. V lost 6 bases, J lost 2 bases, and 14 bases lay in between. Germline CDR1 DFQATT, CDR2 SNEGSKA (reference sequence). The CDR3 is 13 residues long. CDR3 sequence (DNA): TGCAGTGCGAGATTGGCGGAGACCTACGAGCAGTACTTC. Translation gives CSARLAETYEQYF.

The chain has TRBV7-3 and TRBJ2-2; D is ambiguous. CDR1 is SGHTA, CDR2 FQGTGA, per germline. The V end lost 3 bases, the J end lost 6 bases, and 5 bases lay between the germline ends. The CDR3 is 12 residues long. CDR3 sequence reads: CASSLKAGELFF. Written as DNA, the CDR3 is TGTGCCAGCAGCTTGAAGGCCGGGGAGCTGTTTTTT.

The sample holds a few counts of this clonotype. This chain connects TRBV9 to TRBJ2-5, with TRBD2 matching 8 bases. V lost 3 bases and J lost 3; bases outside the gene matches: 13. The length of the CDR3 is 17 residues. Germline V gene lookup returns CDR1 SGDLS and CDR2 YYNGEE. This CDR3 reads CASSGTGVTSAKETQYF. The CDR3 nucleotides read TGTGCCAGCAGCGGAACCGGGGTGACTAGCGCCAAAGAGACCCAGTACTTC. The whole variable domain, filled in from reference TRBV9 and TRBJ2-5, reads DSGVTQTPKHLITATGQRVTLRCSPRSGDLSVYWYQQSLDQGLQFLIQYYNGEERAKGNILERFSAQQFPDLHSELNLSSLELGDSALYFCASSGTGVTSAKETQYFGPGTRLLVL.

This chain joins TRBV6-6 and TRBJ2-5; 9 positions agree with TRBD1. CDR3 length equals 15 residues. Per the germline V gene, CDR1 is MNHNY and CDR2 is SVGAGI (reference sequence). Unmatched junction bases numbered 4, after V lost 4 bases and J lost 1 base. This CDR3 reads CASSLGQGSQETQYF. Here the CDR3 DNA reads TGTGCCAGCAGTTTAGGACAGGGGAGCCAAGAGACCCAGTACTTC.

CDR3 residues: CASSVGGSTEAFF. DNA of the CDR3: TGTGCCAGCAGCGTAGGAGGGAGTACAGAAGCTTTCTTT. The V and J genes are TRBV9 and TRBJ1-1; D gene unclear. Trimming took off 0 bases at V and 8 bases at J, with 11 bases between the two ends. CDR3 size: 13 residues. Germline V gives CDR1 SGDLS, CDR2 YYNGEE.

The chain uses TRBV10-1 and TRBJ2-7; D is uncertain. CDR3 length: 13 amino acids. V was trimmed by 3 bases and J by 2 bases, leaving 8 bases between them. The germline gives CDR1 WNHNN, CDR2 SYGVQD (reference sequence). The CDR3: CASSDFATYEQYF. CDR3 coding DNA: TGCGCCAGCAGTGATTTTGCTACCTACGAGCAGTACTTC.

V usage is TRBV5-1 and J usage is TRBJ2-3, with TRBD2 matching 9 bases. This CDR3 spans 16 amino acids. The J segment lost 1 base and the V segment lost 4 bases, leaving 7 bases of the junction unmatched. Per germline, CDR1 SGHRS and CDR2 YFSETQ. CDR3 sequence reads: CASSGTPSGGTDTQYF. The CDR3 region has the DNA TGCGCCAGCAGCGGGACCCCTAGCGGGGGCACAGATACGCAGTATTTT. The complete variable domain, with remaining parts taken from reference TRBV5-1 and TRBJ2-3, reads KAGVTQTPRYLIKTRGQQVTLSCSPISGHRSVSWYQQTPGQGLQFLFEYFSETQRNKGNFPGRFSGRQFSNSRSEMNVSTLELGDSALYLCASSGTPSGGTDTQYFGPGTRLTVL.

The genes are TRBV7-2 and TRBJ2-2; tentative D call: TRBD1 (6 bases). Germline CDR1 reads SGHTA; CDR2 reads FQGNSA. V lost 6 bases to trimming and J lost 0 bases, with 14 bases between them. This CDR3 has 16 amino acids. The CDR3 nucleotides read TGTGCCAGCAGTCCAGGGGTATACGCGAACACCGGGGAGCTGTTTTTT. Amino acids: CASSPGVYANTGELFF.

This clonotype was observed a handful of times. V usage is TRBV20-1 and J usage is TRBJ2-1, with 15 bases fitting TRBD2. Germline V gene sequence: CDR1 DFQATT, CDR2 SNEGSKA (reference sequence). The CDR3 has 18 residues. V lost 3 bases, J lost 7 bases, and 13 bases stayed unmatched. As DNA, the CDR3 is TGCAGTGCTAGGCCCGGACTAGCGGGGGGGCTAATATGGAATGAGCAGTTCTTC. Its protein is CSARPGLAGGLIWNEQFF.

This clonotype was counted a few times. This chain's CDR3 is CASRNPKITDTQYF. The CDR3 DNA is TGTGCCAGCAGAAATCCGAAGATCACAGATACGCAGTATTTT. The chain carries TRBV28 and TRBJ2-3; no firm D call. The CDR3 runs 14 residues. The germline V and J ends were trimmed by 6 bases and 2 bases, with 12 bases remaining between them. CDR1 MDHEN and CDR2 SYDVKM come from the germline V gene.

This clonotype was detected only a few times. V usage is TRBV14 and J usage is TRBJ2-3; 12 positions agree with TRBD2. CDR1 and CDR2 (germline): SGHDN, FVKESK. The CDR3 totals 17 residues. V gave up 1 base and J gave up 2 bases; unmatched junction bases: 4. The CDR3 coding sequence is TGTGCCAGCAGCCAAGCCCGACTAGCGGGGGCCACAGATACGCAGTATTTT. Translating it yields CASSQARLAGATDTQYF.

The chain uses TRBV4-1 and TRBJ1-1, with D unresolved. Germline-derived CDR1 and CDR2 are MGHRA and YSYEKL. The CDR3 is 11 residues long. V shed 2 bases and J shed 9 bases, with 7 bases lying between them. As DNA, the CDR3 is TGCGCCAGCAGCCAAACGAACCAAGCTTTCTTT. Translated: CASSQTNQAFF.

This clonotype was detected a few times. The chain joins TRBV7-6 to TRBJ2-7, with 10 positions matching TRBD2. CDR3 length: 14 residues. CDR1 and CDR2 (germline): SGHVS, FNYEAQ. Losses at the gene ends were 5 bases for V and 3 bases for J; bases not matched to a gene: 4. The CDR3 coding sequence is TGTGCCAGCAGCATTCGGACTAGCGGCTACGAGCAGTACTTC. Its translation: CASSIRTSGYEQYF. Full variable domain (outside the CDR3, taken from reference TRBV7-6 and TRBJ2-7): GAGVSQSPRYKVTKRGQDVALRCDPISGHVSLYWYRQALGQGPEFLTYFNYEAQQDKSGLPNDRFSAERPEGSISTLTIQRTEQRDSAMYRCASSIRTSGYEQYFGPGTRLTVT.

This chain uses TRBV11-2 with TRBJ2-4; TRBD2 agrees at 13 bases. The CDR3 runs 16 residues. Germline trimming cut 7 bases from V and 7 bases from J; bases unmatched to any gene: 10. Per the germline V gene, CDR1 is SGHAT and CDR2 is FQNNGV. This chain's CDR3 is CASNGLAGVSRNIQYF. The CDR3, as DNA: TGTGCCAGCAATGGACTAGCGGGGGTCAGCAGGAACATTCAGTACTTC.

J is TRBJ1-3 and V is TRBV21-1; whether TRBD1, the table's D call, matches the DNA was not checked. TRBV21-1 is a recognized pseudogene. There are 10 residues in the CDR3. The DNA for the CDR3 is TGTGCCAGCACTGACAGCTCCATATATTTT. It yields the protein CASTDSSIYF.

This clonotype was observed a few times. The chain links TRBV6-2 or TRBV6-3 to TRBJ2-7; no clear D. Trimming took off 0 bases at V and 5 bases at J, with 11 bases between the two ends. Germline CDR1 and CDR2: MNHEY and SVGEGT. This CDR3 has 14 amino acids. For the CDR3, the DNA is TGTGCCAGCAGTTACTCGCCAGGTCCCCACGAGCAGTACGTC. Translating gives CASSYSPGPHEQYV.

The chain uses TRBV6-1 and TRBJ1-2; the D is unclear. From germline, CDR1 is MNHNS and CDR2 SASEGT. This CDR3 contains 12 residues. V shed 1 base and J shed 14 bases, with 14 bases lying between them. The CDR3 DNA sequence: TGTGCCAGCAGTGAAGTGTCCGGGTTTTCGACCTTC. Its protein is CASSEVSGFSTF.

This clonotype was counted between two and nine times. The chain links TRBV29-1 to TRBJ2-7, with 9 positions matching TRBD1. This CDR3 region has 13 residues. CDR1 is SQVTM, CDR2 ANQGSEA, per germline. The trim removed 4 bases at V and 5 bases at J, leaving 6 bases unmatched. CDR3 bases: TGCAGCGTTGCCGGGACAGGGCTCGACGAGCAGTACTTC. Protein sequence: CSVAGTGLDEQYF.

V gene TRBV29-1 combines with J gene TRBJ1-3; D gene unclear. Trimming left V 5 bases short and J 0 bases short, with 11 bases between. This CDR3 spans 14 amino acids. Per germline, CDR1 SQVTM and CDR2 ANQGSEA. In DNA form, the CDR3 reads TGCAGCGTTTTCACCGGTCTCTCTGGAAACACCATATATTTT. It translates to CSVFTGLSGNTIYF.

This clonotype was detected only a few times. The chain employs TRBV6-1 and TRBJ1-1; no definite D call. The CDR3 length is 11 residues. Germline lookup yields CDR1 MNHNS and CDR2 SASEGT. Trimming took off 6 bases at V and 6 bases at J, with 8 bases between the two ends. This chain's CDR3 is CASRGGPEAFF. DNA for the CDR3: TGTGCCAGCAGGGGAGGGCCTGAAGCTTTCTTT.

This chain uses TRBV27 with TRBJ2-1; the D is unclear. In germline, CDR1 is MNHEY, CDR2 SMNVEV (reference sequence). V shed 8 bases and J shed 4 bases, with 9 bases lying between them. The CDR3 extends over 12 amino acids. CDR3 residues: CASRTVYNEQFF. The CDR3, as DNA: TGTGCCAGCCGGACGGTATACAATGAGCAGTTCTTC.

The CDR3, as DNA: TGTGCCAGCAGCTTAGTAGCAGGGCAAAGTGAAGGCAATCAGCCCCAGCATTTT. This translates into CASSLVAGQSEGNQPQHF. This chain uses TRBV7-2 with TRBJ1-5; TRBD1 is a possible D gene (5 bases). CDR3 length: 18 amino acids. With 1 base removed from V and 2 bases from J, the gap between germline ends came to 18 bases. CDR1 and CDR2 (germline): SGHTA, FQGNSA.

This clonotype was detected ten times or more. The chain recombines TRBV7-2 with TRBJ2-1; D is ambiguous. The CDR3 has 13 amino acids. Looked up from germline, CDR1 is SGHTA and CDR2 is FQGNSA. V lost 2 bases and J 9 bases, leaving 11 bases between the germline ends. CDR3 coding DNA: TGTGCCAGCAGCTTAACCCCCTCGGGTGAGCAGTTCTTC. Translating gives CASSLTPSGEQFF.